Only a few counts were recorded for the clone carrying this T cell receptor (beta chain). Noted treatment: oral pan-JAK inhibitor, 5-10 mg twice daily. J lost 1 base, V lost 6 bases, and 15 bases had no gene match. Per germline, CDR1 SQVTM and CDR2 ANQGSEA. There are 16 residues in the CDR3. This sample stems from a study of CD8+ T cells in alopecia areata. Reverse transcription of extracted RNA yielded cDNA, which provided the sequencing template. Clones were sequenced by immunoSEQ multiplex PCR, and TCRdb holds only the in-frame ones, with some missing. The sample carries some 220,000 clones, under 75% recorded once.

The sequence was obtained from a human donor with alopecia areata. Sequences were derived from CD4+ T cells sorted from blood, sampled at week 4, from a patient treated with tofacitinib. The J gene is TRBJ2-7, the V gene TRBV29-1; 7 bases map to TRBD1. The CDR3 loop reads CSVILPRTGLSYEQYF. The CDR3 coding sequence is TGCAGCGTAATACTACCCCGGACAGGCCTTTCCTACGAGCAGTACTTC.